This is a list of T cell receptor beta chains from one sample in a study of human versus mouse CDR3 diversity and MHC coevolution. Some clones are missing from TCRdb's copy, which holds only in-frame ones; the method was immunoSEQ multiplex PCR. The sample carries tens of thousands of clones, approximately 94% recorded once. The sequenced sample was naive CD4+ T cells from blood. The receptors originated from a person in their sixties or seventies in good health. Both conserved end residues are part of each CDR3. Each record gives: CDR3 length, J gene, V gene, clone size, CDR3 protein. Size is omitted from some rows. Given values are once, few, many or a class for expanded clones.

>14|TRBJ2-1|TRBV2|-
CASSTGLAGGEQFF
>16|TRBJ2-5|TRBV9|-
CASSVVGTSGQETQYF
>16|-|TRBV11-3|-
CASSLEVVKGYYEQYF
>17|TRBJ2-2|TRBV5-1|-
CASSLEGLAVNTGELFF
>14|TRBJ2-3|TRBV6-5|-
CATLRTGGTDTQYF
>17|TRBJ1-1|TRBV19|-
CASSIWGESTRGTEAFF
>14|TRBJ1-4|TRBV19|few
CASSPGQEYEKLFF
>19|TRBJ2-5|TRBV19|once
CASSRTVTLGTGLEETQYF
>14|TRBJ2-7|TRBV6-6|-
CASSPSRGGYEQYF
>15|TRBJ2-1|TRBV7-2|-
CASSSREDYYNEQFF
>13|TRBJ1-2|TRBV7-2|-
CASSLGTDYGYTF
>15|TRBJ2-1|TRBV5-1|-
CASSLRTSGYNEQFF
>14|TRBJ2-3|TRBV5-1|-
CASSLDRITDTQYF
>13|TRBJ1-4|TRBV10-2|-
CASSLGTNEKLFF